Listed here are 21 T cell receptor beta chains from one sample, sequenced in a study of cytotoxic CD8 clonotypes in ibrutinib-treated CLL. Assay used: immunoSEQ multiplex PCR; TCRdb lists only in-frame clones, some missing. The repertoire consists of approximately 47,000 clones, with 50% to 65% occurring once and the leading ten covering around 30%. The specimen was PBMCs, collected after 24 months of ibrutinib treatment. These receptors all stem from a human donor with chronic lymphocytic leukemia.

This chain joins TRBV5-1 and TRBJ2-2; a possible D gene is TRBD2 (5 bases). The germline V gene encodes CDR1 SGHRS and CDR2 YFSETQ. CDR3 length: 12 amino acids. V was shortened by 4 bases and J by 7 bases, with 8 bases between the two germline ends. Here the CDR3 reads CASSRRDGELFF. CDR3 in DNA: TGCGCCAGCAGCCGCCGGGACGGGGAGCTGTTTTTT.

The table lists this clone with a few counts. The V call is TRBV15, the J call TRBJ1-2; no clear D gene. Trimming cost V 8 bases and J 3 bases, with 10 bases left between them. CDR1 is LNHNV, CDR2 YYDKDF, per germline (reference sequence). This CDR3 has 12 amino acids. DNA for the CDR3: TGTGCCACCTCGACCGATTACTATGGCTACACCTTC. As protein: CATSTDYYGYTF.

The chain is built from TRBV6-6 and TRBJ1-6; TRBD1 agrees at 9 bases. The CDR3 is 14 residues long. Germline-derived CDR1 and CDR2 are MNHNY and SVGAGI (reference sequence). V shed 6 bases, J shed 10 bases, and the junction held 7 bases outside the gene matches. The CDR3 coding sequence is TGTGCCAGCAGACCCACAGGGGGCGGGTCACCCCTCCACTTT. It is translated as CASRPTGGGSPLHF.

This clone came up a few times. The V gene is TRBV5-1, the J gene TRBJ1-1, with D perhaps TRBD1 (6 bases). Trimming shortened V by 2 bases and J by 8 bases, and 13 bases separated the two germline ends. The CDR3 covers 13 residues. CDR1 is SGHRS, CDR2 YFSETQ, per germline. CDR3 loop: CASSFFLGQEAFF. CDR3 bases: TGCGCCAGCAGCTTTTTCCTAGGACAGGAAGCTTTCTTT. The whole variable domain, filled in from reference TRBV5-1 and TRBJ1-1, reads KAGVTQTPRYLIKTRGQQVTLSCSPISGHRSVSWYQQTPGQGLQFLFEYFSETQRNKGNFPGRFSGRQFSNSRSEMNVSTLELGDSALYLCASSFFLGQEAFFGQGTRLTVV.

This chain uses TRBV7-6 with TRBJ2-3; D is unresolved. The V gene's germline CDR1 is SGHVS and CDR2 FNYEAQ. The CDR3 is 14 amino acids. The ends were cut back, 5 bases at V and 4 bases at J, with 13 bases in the middle. CDR3 in DNA: TGTGCCAGCAGCATCACTATTTCCTCAGATACGCAGTATTTT. This encodes CASSITISSDTQYF.

CDR3 loop: CASSPSGGYTGELFF. The CDR3 DNA is TGTGCCAGCTCACCGTCGGGTGGGTACACCGGGGAGCTGTTTTTT. The chain recombines TRBV18 with TRBJ2-2; the D is unclear. Per the germline V gene, CDR1 is KGHSH and CDR2 is LQKENI. V dropped 3 bases and J dropped 3 bases, with 11 bases sitting between them. The CDR3 totals 15 residues.

In this sample, this clone turned up a few times. The chain uses TRBV7-8 and TRBJ2-5; 9 bases agree with TRBD1. The CDR3 totals 16 residues. CDR1 and CDR2 (germline): SGHVS, FQNEAQ. Unmatched junction bases numbered 11, after V lost 5 bases and J lost 4 bases. The CDR3 region is CASSTRLGTGTETQYF. In nucleotides, the CDR3 is TGTGCCAGCAGCACGAGGCTAGGGACAGGGACAGAGACCCAGTACTTC.

The rearrangement joins TRBV2 to TRBJ1-5; D gene ambiguous. The ends were cut back, 4 bases at V and 14 bases at J, with 15 bases in the middle. The CDR3 length is 12 residues. Germline V gene sequence: CDR1 SNHLY, CDR2 FYNNEI. The CDR3 sequence is CASSGGDKQKHF. In DNA form, the CDR3 reads TGTGCCAGCAGTGGCGGAGACAAACAGAAGCATTTT.

There are a few counts of this clone. This chain uses TRBV2 with TRBJ1-5; TRBD1 is a possible D gene (6 bases). CDR3 length equals 16 residues. Germline lookup yields CDR1 SNHLY and CDR2 FYNNEI. The V gene lost 6 bases and the J gene lost 1 base, with 16 bases spanning the gap. CDR3 DNA sequence: TGTGCCAGCAGGCAGGGGCTGATGGGGAGCAATCAGCCCCAGCATTTT. As protein: CASRQGLMGSNQPQHF. Supplemented by reference TRBV2 and TRBJ1-5, the full variable domain reads EPEVTQTPSHQVTQMGQEVILRCVPISNHLYFYWYRQILGQKVEFLVSFYNNEISEKSEIFDDQFSVERPDGSNFTLKIRSTKLEDSAMYFCASRQGLMGSNQPQHFGDGTRLSIL.

The gene calls are TRBV5-1 and TRBJ2-7; TRBD1 agrees at 7 bases. V lost 4 bases to trimming and J lost 4 bases; unmatched junction nucleotides: 8. The CDR3 has 14 amino acids. Germline V gene sequence: CDR1 SGHRS, CDR2 YFSETQ. The CDR3 nucleotides are TGCGCCAGCAGCGAGGGGGCATCCGCTTACGAGCAGTACTTC. It translates to CASSEGASAYEQYF.

This clone was detected only once. The chain links TRBV18 to TRBJ1-1; D unclear. Germline V gene sequence: CDR1 KGHSH, CDR2 LQKENI. Deletions cut 4 bases from V and 4 bases from J, with 13 bases between. The CDR3 consists of 14 residues. CDR3: CASSRDTERTEAFF. The CDR3 DNA follows: TGTGCCAGCTCACGCGACACCGAGCGCACTGAAGCTTTCTTT.

This clone was counted only a few times. J is TRBJ2-3 and V is TRBV18; the D is unclear. V gave up 1 base and J gave up 4 bases, with 3 bases separating them. CDR3 length equals 12 residues. The germline V gene encodes CDR1 KGHSH and CDR2 LQKENI. CDR3 in DNA: TGTGCCAGCTCACCACTGGCAGATACGCAGTATTTT. It is translated as CASSPLADTQYF.

The genes are TRBV6-6 and TRBJ1-5; tentative D call: TRBD1 (5 bases). V shed 0 bases and J shed 5 bases, with 8 bases lying between them. The CDR3 contains 14 residues. Looked up from germline, CDR1 is MNHNY and CDR2 is SVGAGI (reference sequence). CDR3 region: CASSYSGGDQPQHF. The CDR3 nucleotides are TGTGCCAGCAGTTACTCTGGGGGGGATCAGCCCCAGCATTTT.

The chain combines TRBV15 with TRBJ1-3; D may be TRBD1 (6 bases). CDR3 size: 15 residues. Germline assignment: CDR1 LNHNV and CDR2 YYDKDF (reference sequence). V gave up 2 bases and J gave up 0 bases, with 8 bases separating them. The CDR3 DNA reads TGTGCCACCAGCAGAAACAGGGACTCTGGAAACACCATATATTTT. It yields the protein CATSRNRDSGNTIYF.

The chain links TRBV6-6 to TRBJ1-6; TRBD1 matches at 9 bases. The CDR3 has 12 residues. Unmatched junction bases numbered 0, after V lost 6 bases and J lost 9 bases. CDR1 is MNHNY and CDR2 is SVGAGI in the germline V gene (reference sequence). In nucleotides, the CDR3 is TGTGCCAGCAGGGGACAGGGTTCACCCCTCCACTTT. This translates into CASRGQGSPLHF.

V usage is TRBV7-9 and J usage is TRBJ1-1; D is ambiguous. V shed 5 bases and J shed 4 bases, with 11 bases lying between them. This CDR3 region has 13 residues. CDR1 SEHNR and CDR2 FQNEAQ come from the germline V gene (reference sequence). Here the CDR3 DNA reads TGTGCCAGCAGCAGGGAAGTGGGCACTGAAGCTTTCTTT. Encoded protein: CASSREVGTEAFF.

This clone was counted a few times. V is TRBV5-6 and J is TRBJ2-2; D is unclear. Germline V CDR1 and CDR2: SGHDT, YYEEEE. The CDR3 has 16 amino acids. Trimming removed 2 bases at V and 4 bases at J, with 15 bases between. This CDR3 reads CASSFGESRATGELFF. CDR3 DNA: TGTGCCAGCAGCTTTGGTGAAAGTAGGGCCACCGGGGAGCTGTTTTTT. The variable domain in full, completed from reference TRBV5-6 and TRBJ2-2, reads DAGVTQSPTHLIKTRGQQVTLRCSPKSGHDTVSWYQQALGQGPQFIFQYYEEEERQRGNFPDRFSGHQFPNYSSELNVNALLLGDSALYLCASSFGESRATGELFFGEGSRLTVL.

The chain couples TRBV10-1 to TRBJ1-1, with D unclear. Trimming stripped 0 bases from V and 5 bases from J, with 10 bases between. Germline loops: CDR1 WNHNN, CDR2 SYGVQD (reference sequence). CDR3 size: 14 residues. The CDR3 protein is CASSESTMGTEAFF. As DNA, the CDR3 is TGCGCCAGCAGTGAGTCAACGATGGGAACTGAAGCTTTCTTT.

V usage is TRBV19 and J usage is TRBJ1-4; no definite D call. Germline loops: CDR1 LNHDA, CDR2 SQIVND (reference sequence). This CDR3 is built from 15 residues. Trimming removed 7 bases at V and 1 base at J, with 13 bases between. CDR3 residues: CASTRALITNEKLFF. In DNA form, the CDR3 reads TGTGCCAGTACAAGGGCCCTTATAACTAATGAAAAACTGTTTTTT. Full variable domain (outside the CDR3, taken from reference TRBV19 and TRBJ1-4): DGGITQSPKYLFRKEGQNVTLSCEQNLNHDAMYWYRQDPGQGLRLIYYSQIVNDFQKGDIAEGYSVSREKKESFPLTVTSAQKNPTAFYLCASTRALITNEKLFFGSGTQLSVL.

The rearrangement joins TRBV29-1 to TRBJ2-1; TRBD1 matches at 7 bases. The V gene end was trimmed by 4 bases and the J gene end by 1 base; junction bases not matched to a gene: 1. From germline, CDR1 is SQVTM and CDR2 ANQGSEA. This CDR3 spans 13 amino acids. CDR3: CSVGGQSYNEQFF. The CDR3 DNA sequence: TGCAGCGTTGGGGGACAGTCCTACAATGAGCAGTTCTTC.

This clone appeared a few times. The chain is built from TRBV9 and TRBJ2-7; D is undetermined. CDR3 length: 13 amino acids. The germline V and J ends were trimmed by 3 bases and 3 bases, with 10 bases remaining between them. Germline CDR1 and CDR2: SGDLS and YYNGEE. The CDR3 region has the DNA TGTGCCAGCAGCGCGGCCCCAAACTACGAGCAGTACTTC. Translated: CASSAAPNYEQYF.